One and the same sample provided the 17 T cell receptor beta chains below, sequenced in a study of Graves' ophthalmopathy and Graves' hyperthyroidism. Using RNA transcripts, the TCR beta CDR3 regions were amplified. HTBI primers were employed in first-round RT-PCR, then a second-round multiplex PCR followed. TCRdb independently ran MiXCR on the multiplex PCR reads; one entry per CDR3 protein. This sample has roughly 300,000 distinct CDR3 sequences, with roughly a sixth found just once. Sequencing input: peripheral blood. Receptors were obtained from an adult man with Graves' ophthalmopathy.

This clonotype was seen at least ten times. The V gene is TRBV20-1, the J gene TRBJ1-3; 7 bases line up with TRBD1. Germline CDR1 DFQATT, CDR2 SNEGSKA (reference sequence). Germline trimming cut 1 base from V and 8 bases from J; bases unmatched to any gene: 8. This CDR3 is 14 amino acids long. CDR3 in DNA: TGCAGTGCTAGAGTTCAGGGGGGAGGCTACACCATATATTTT. It encodes CSARVQGGGYTIYF.

At least ten counts were recorded for this clonotype. This rearrangement joins TRBV12-5 to TRBJ2-5, with 9 bases identical to TRBD1. Germline loops: CDR1 LGHNT, CDR2 FRNRAP. V lost 7 bases to trimming and J lost 3 bases; unmatched junction nucleotides: 9. The CDR3 length is 15 residues. CDR3 region: CASVPGQGWEETQYF. The CDR3 nucleotides are TGTGCTAGTGTCCCGGGACAGGGATGGGAAGAGACCCAGTACTTC.

This clonotype has just a few counts. The chain has TRBV27 and TRBJ2-7; unclear D gene. The germline CDR1 and CDR2 sequences are MNHEY and SMNVEV (reference sequence). V lost 6 bases and J 6 bases, leaving 21 bases between the germline ends. CDR3 length: 15 residues. CDR3 nucleotide sequence: TGTGCCAGCAGCCCGTTTAAGGTTGCTAGTTTCGAGCAGTACTTC. Its translation is CASSPFKVASFEQYF.

This clonotype showed up many times. This sequence joins TRBV30 and TRBJ1-1, with D unclear. V lost 5 bases to trimming and J lost 3 bases, with 7 bases between them. The CDR3 consists of 11 residues. The V gene's germline CDR1 is GTSNPN and CDR2 SVGIG (reference sequence). The CDR3 region has the DNA TGTGCCTGGGGGGAGTACACTGAAGCTTTCTTT. Amino acids: CAWGEYTEAFF.

V usage is TRBV20-1 and J usage is TRBJ2-7; 10 bases are shared with TRBD2. V lost 4 bases to trimming and J lost 3 bases; unmatched junction nucleotides: 12. The germline V gene encodes CDR1 DFQATT and CDR2 SNEGSKA (reference sequence). This CDR3 contains 16 residues. The CDR3 protein is CSAKLAGDKDFYEQYF. As DNA, the CDR3 is TGCAGTGCTAAGCTAGCGGGAGACAAAGACTTCTACGAGCAGTACTTC.

The J gene is TRBJ2-5, the V gene TRBV12-3 or TRBV12-4; 11 bases map to TRBD2. Trimming at V came to 7 bases and at J to 4 bases, leaving 8 bases not matched to a gene. This CDR3 is 15 amino acids long. The CDR3 reads CASTISGRAAETQYF. CDR3 bases: TGTGCCAGCACCATTAGCGGGAGGGCCGCAGAGACCCAGTACTTC.

This clonotype was recorded at least ten times. This could be a read error, since a much larger clone is one nucleotide away. The CDR3 DNA is TGTGCCAGCAGTGAAGCCTATGCGGGGCAAGAGACCCAGTACTTC. Protein: CASSEAYAGQETQYF. The chain combines TRBV6-1 with TRBJ2-5; weak D call: TRBD2 (6 bases). The CDR3 runs to 15 residues. CDR1 MNHNS and CDR2 SASEGT come from the germline V gene. V was pared by 0 bases and J by 2 bases, with 10 bases between.

This clonotype was recorded many times. A read error may produce the germline difference seen at one junction end. J is TRBJ2-5 and V is TRBV20-1; D is possibly TRBD1 (5 bases). The germline V gene has CDR1 DFQATT and CDR2 SNEGSKA (reference sequence). The CDR3 extends over 13 amino acids. In nucleotides, the CDR3 is TGCAGTGGCCGACAGTCTTACCAGGAGACCCAGTACTTC. Protein product: CSGRQSYQETQYF.

This clonotype has ten or more counts. The V and J genes are TRBV20-1 and TRBJ1-1, with TRBD1 identical over 7 bases. The CDR3 loop spans 15 amino acids. CDR1 and CDR2 (germline): DFQATT, SNEGSKA (reference sequence). CDR3 bases: TGCAGGGGACAAGGGGGCACGAGGATGAACACTGAAGCTTTCTTT. The encoded protein is CRGQGGTRMNTEAFF.

This clonotype has ten or more counts. This chain connects TRBV6-5 to TRBJ1-2; D ambiguous. Germline V lookup: CDR1 MNHEY, CDR2 SVGAGI. Trimming stripped 7 bases from V and 2 bases from J, with 11 bases between. The CDR3 has 13 amino acids. CDR3 in amino acids: CASIRRPNYGYTF. CDR3 nucleotides: TGTGCCAGCATCAGACGACCGAACTATGGCTACACCTTC.

This clonotype was counted at least ten times. The CDR3 coding sequence is TGTGCCAGCACCTCGAGACATCCCGGACGCTATGGCTACACCTTC. Translated, it gives CASTSRHPGRYGYTF. This chain joins TRBV11-2 and TRBJ1-2; no definite D call. The length of the CDR3 is 15 residues. V was cut by 7 bases and J by 4 bases, with 19 bases left in between. Germline V gene sequence: CDR1 SGHAT, CDR2 FQNNGV.

About this clonotype: At one end the junction does not follow the germline gene, possibly because of a read error. The genes are TRBV6-1 and TRBJ1-2; D is possibly TRBD1 (6 bases). There are 13 residues in the CDR3. From germline, CDR1 is MNHNS and CDR2 SASEGT. CDR3 sequence: CASSTLSGHGYNF. The CDR3 DNA follows: TGTGCCAGCAGTACGCTTTCGGGACATGGCTACAACTTC.

This clonotype showed up many times. CDR3 sequence: CSAIATDDYGYTF. CDR3 coding DNA: TGCAGTGCTATCGCGACGGACGACTATGGCTACACCTTC. The chain joins TRBV20-1 to TRBJ1-2, with D uncertain. V was shortened by 4 bases and J by 3 bases, with 12 bases between the two germline ends. Germline-derived CDR1 and CDR2 are DFQATT and SNEGSKA (reference sequence). The CDR3 loop spans 13 amino acids.

The table lists this clonotype with many counts. The chain carries TRBV29-1 and TRBJ1-1, with 8 bases aligning to TRBD1. J was trimmed by 3 bases and V by 7 bases; bases with no gene match: 13. The germline V gene encodes CDR1 SQVTM and CDR2 ANQGSEA. There are 15 residues in the CDR3. Here the CDR3 reads CSGTGTLGGDTEAFF. The DNA of the CDR3 is TGCAGCGGGACAGGGACGCTCGGCGGAGACACTGAAGCTTTCTTT.

The chain joins TRBV7-2 to TRBJ2-7; 7 bases align to TRBD2. J lost 2 bases, V lost 5 bases, and 6 bases had no gene match. The germline CDR1 and CDR2 sequences are SGHTA and FQGNSA. The length of the CDR3 is 14 residues. CDR3: CASSPRLAPYEQYF. CDR3 bases: TGTGCCAGCAGCCCGAGACTAGCACCCTACGAGCAGTACTTC.

This clonotype was seen only a few times. The chain employs TRBV5-1 and TRBJ2-5, with D tentatively TRBD1 (5 bases). This CDR3 is 13 amino acids long. CDR1 is SGHRS and CDR2 is YFSETQ in the germline V gene. Trimming removed 4 bases at V and 5 bases at J, with 12 bases between. Here the CDR3 DNA reads TGCGCCAGCAGCCGGACAACCGGGGAGACCCAGTACTTC. Its protein product is CASSRTTGETQYF.

This clonotype was observed many times. V usage is TRBV30 and J usage is TRBJ1-5, with TRBD1 identical over 12 bases. Germline CDR1 reads GTSNPN; CDR2 reads SVGIG (reference sequence). Unmatched junction bases numbered 7, after V lost 3 bases and J lost 4 bases. CDR3 length: 16 amino acids. DNA of the CDR3: TGTGCCTGGAGGCCCCGGGACAGGGGGCGGAATCAGCCCCAGCATTTT. Amino acids: CAWRPRDRGRNQPQHF.